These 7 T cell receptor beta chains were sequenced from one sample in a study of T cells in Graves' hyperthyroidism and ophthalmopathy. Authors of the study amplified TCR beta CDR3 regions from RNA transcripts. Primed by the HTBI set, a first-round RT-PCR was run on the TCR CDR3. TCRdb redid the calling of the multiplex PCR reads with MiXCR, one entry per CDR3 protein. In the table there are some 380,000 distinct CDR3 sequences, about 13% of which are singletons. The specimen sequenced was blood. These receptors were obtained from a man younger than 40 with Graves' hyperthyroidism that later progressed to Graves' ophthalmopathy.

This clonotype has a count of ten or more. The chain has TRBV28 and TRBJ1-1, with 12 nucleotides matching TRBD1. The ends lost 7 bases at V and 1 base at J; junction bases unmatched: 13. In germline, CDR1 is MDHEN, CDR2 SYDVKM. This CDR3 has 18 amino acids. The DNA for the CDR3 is TGTGCCAGCAAAATCTGGGGGACAGGGGGCTTGGGGAACACTGAAGCTTTCTTT. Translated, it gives CASKIWGTGGLGNTEAFF.

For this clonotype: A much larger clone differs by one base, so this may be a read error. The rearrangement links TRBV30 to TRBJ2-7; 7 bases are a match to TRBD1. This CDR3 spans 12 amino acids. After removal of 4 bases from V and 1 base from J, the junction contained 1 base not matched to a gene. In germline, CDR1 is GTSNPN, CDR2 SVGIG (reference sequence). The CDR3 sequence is CAWTGQSYEQYF. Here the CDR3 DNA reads TGTGCCTGGACGGGACAGTCCTACGAGCAGTACTTC.

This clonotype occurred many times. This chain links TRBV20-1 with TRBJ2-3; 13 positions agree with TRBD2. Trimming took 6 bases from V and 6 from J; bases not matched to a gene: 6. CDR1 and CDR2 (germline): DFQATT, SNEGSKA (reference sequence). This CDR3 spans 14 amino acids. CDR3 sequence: CSATSGGARDTQYF. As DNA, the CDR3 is TGCAGTGCAACTAGCGGGGGGGCTCGGGATACGCAGTATTTT.

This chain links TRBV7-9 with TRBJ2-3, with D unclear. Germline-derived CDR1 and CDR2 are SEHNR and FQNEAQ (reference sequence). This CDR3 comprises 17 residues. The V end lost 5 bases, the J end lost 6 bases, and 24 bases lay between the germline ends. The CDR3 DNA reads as TGTGCCAGCAGCCGACCCTGGCGACCGGACGGGCCGGATACGCAGTATTTT. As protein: CASSRPWRPDGPDTQYF.

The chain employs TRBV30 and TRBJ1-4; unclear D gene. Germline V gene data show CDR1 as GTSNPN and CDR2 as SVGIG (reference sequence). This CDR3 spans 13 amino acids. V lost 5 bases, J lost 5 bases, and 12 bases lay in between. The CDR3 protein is CAWGRLGNEKLFF. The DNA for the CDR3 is TGTGCCTGGGGCCGTCTAGGGAATGAAAAACTGTTTTTT.

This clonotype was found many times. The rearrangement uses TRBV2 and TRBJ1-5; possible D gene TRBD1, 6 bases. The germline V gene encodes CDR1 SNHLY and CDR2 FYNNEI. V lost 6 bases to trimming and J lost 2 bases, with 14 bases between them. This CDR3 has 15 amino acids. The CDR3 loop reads CASRSGQRGNQPQHF. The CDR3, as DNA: TGTGCCAGCAGATCCGGACAGCGCGGCAATCAGCCCCAGCATTTT.

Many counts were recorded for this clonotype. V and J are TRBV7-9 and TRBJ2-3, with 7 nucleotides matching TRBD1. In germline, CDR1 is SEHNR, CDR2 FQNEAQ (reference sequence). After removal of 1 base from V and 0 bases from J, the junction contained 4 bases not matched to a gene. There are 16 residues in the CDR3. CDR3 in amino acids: CASSLGQGLSTDTQYF. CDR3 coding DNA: TGTGCCAGCAGCTTAGGACAGGGTCTTAGCACAGATACGCAGTATTTT. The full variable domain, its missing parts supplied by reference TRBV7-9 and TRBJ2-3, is DTGVSQNPRHKITKRGQNVTFRCDPISEHNRLYWYRQTLGQGPEFLTYFQNEAQLEKSRLLSDRFSAERPKGSFSTLEIQRTEQGDSAMYLCASSLGQGLSTDTQYFGPGTRLTVL.